These T cell receptor beta chains were read from a single sample in a study of T cells in Graves' hyperthyroidism and ophthalmopathy. In TCRdb, the multiplex PCR reads were re-called with MiXCR into one record per CDR3 protein. The table shows about 110,000 distinct CDR3 sequences, with more than 15% occurring only once. The sequencing sample was made of blood. These receptors all stem from a woman in her fifties or sixties with Graves' hyperthyroidism. Each CDR3 is given with its conserved first and last residue. Each record gives: clone size, CDR3 length, V gene, J gene, CDR3 protein. Size tells how often a clone was seen (once, few, many) or the class of an expanded clone, and some rows leave it out.

many	17	TRBV12-3/TRBV12-4	TRBJ1-2	CASSPGQGAQRGYGYTF
many	16	TRBV3-1	TRBJ2-4	CASSKSDGIAKNIQYF
many	15	TRBV7-9	TRBJ2-1	CASSLGEFSYNEQFF
many	13	TRBV7-2	TRBJ2-3	CASSLVGSDTQYF
few	16	TRBV29-1	TRBJ2-2	CSVVISPGQGTGELFF
many	17	TRBV12-3/TRBV12-4	TRBJ2-5	CASSYSPASGTLETQYF
many	14	TRBV5-1	TRBJ1-1	CASSFGQSSTEAFF
-	12	TRBV12-3/TRBV12-4	TRBJ1-4	CASSPRLEKLFF
once	12	TRBV6-1	TRBJ2-5	CASKHFGETQYF
many	16	TRBV20-1	TRBJ2-3	CSARDPSRAGGDTQYF
-	16	TRBV27	TRBJ2-7	CASSLKTSGRSYEQYF
many	17	TRBV20-1	TRBJ2-1	CSARSLIGTGQGNEQFF
-	16	TRBV10-2	TRBJ1-3	CASSARQGISGNTIYF
many	16	TRBV6-1	TRBJ2-1	CASSARGGRAYNEQFF
many	15	TRBV20-1	TRBJ1-3	CSASPRTDTGNTIYF
many	13	TRBV20-1	TRBJ2-1	CSPGLAGDNEQFF
many	13	TRBV20-1	TRBJ2-5	CSGASGSQETQYF
few	13	TRBV7-3	TRBJ1-6	CASSFSPESPLHF
many	11	TRBV20-1	TRBJ2-5	CSAVAEETQYF
few	17	TRBV19	TRBJ2-1	CASSKGTGTSGGNEQFF
many	14	TRBV5-1	TRBJ1-2	CASGLGRPIYGYTF
-	15	TRBV4-3	TRBJ2-1	CASSQDWAGSNEQFF
many	16	TRBV24-1	TRBJ2-5	CATSDLHGIGPETQYF
many	16	TRBV12-3/TRBV12-4	TRBJ2-7	CASSPRLAQSAYEQYF
many	16	TRBV28	TRBJ1-6	CASTNPRTSNNSPLHF
many	14	TRBV15	TRBJ2-5	CATSRQESVQTQYF
few	13	TRBV29-1	TRBJ2-3	CSVVHLAADTQYF
-	14	TRBV19	TRBJ1-1	CASSITGLGTEAFF
-	12	TRBV29-1	TRBJ2-1	CSVVLAVNEQFF
many	11	TRBV30	TRBJ2-1	CAWWGSNEQFF
many	13	TRBV20-1	TRBJ2-5	CSALQGVGETQYF
many	13	TRBV11-2	TRBJ1-2	CASRGGPNYGYTF
many	13	TRBV20-1	TRBJ2-7	CSASGTDSYGQYF
-	14	TRBV15	TRBJ2-1	CATSTSGPYNEQFF
many	13	TRBV12-3/TRBV12-4	TRBJ1-2	CASSWTVGNGYTF
many	16	TRBV12-3/TRBV12-4	TRBJ2-1	CASRLYLNSRFNEQFF
many	16	TRBV5-5	TRBJ1-2	CASSLAPPEAVYGYTF
-	16	TRBV19	TRBJ2-6	CASRRTGFSGANVLTF
many	14	TRBV30	TRBJ1-4	CACTQTGFNEKLFF
many	15	TRBV2	TRBJ2-3	CASSRQSTSTDTQYF
many	13	TRBV18	TRBJ1-1	CASSPGVNTEAFF
many	12	TRBV2	TRBJ2-1	CASSAPGHEQFF
many	16	TRBV3-1	TRBJ1-2	CASSRQSLGAGYGYTF
many	16	TRBV5-1	TRBJ2-1	CASSLGPGTGFNEQFF
many	11	TRBV6-1	TRBJ2-7	CASSALPEQYF
-	14	TRBV18	TRBJ1-1	CASSPGGRNTEAFF
many	13	TRBV20-1	TRBJ2-3	CSAKDRVTDTQYF
-	16	TRBV20-1	TRBJ2-1	CSVKGLAGGINNEQFF
many	13	TRBV6-1	TRBJ1-4	CASKVSTNEKLFF
many	14	TRBV2	TRBJ1-6	CASRAGGRNSPLHF
many	14	TRBV2	TRBJ2-2	CASSEDGAAGELFF
few	13	TRBV25-1	TRBJ2-3	CASSDPGTDTQYF
-	15	TRBV11-1	TRBJ2-3	CASSYRLAGGDTQYF
many	13	TRBV27	TRBJ2-1	CASMTGSYNEQFF